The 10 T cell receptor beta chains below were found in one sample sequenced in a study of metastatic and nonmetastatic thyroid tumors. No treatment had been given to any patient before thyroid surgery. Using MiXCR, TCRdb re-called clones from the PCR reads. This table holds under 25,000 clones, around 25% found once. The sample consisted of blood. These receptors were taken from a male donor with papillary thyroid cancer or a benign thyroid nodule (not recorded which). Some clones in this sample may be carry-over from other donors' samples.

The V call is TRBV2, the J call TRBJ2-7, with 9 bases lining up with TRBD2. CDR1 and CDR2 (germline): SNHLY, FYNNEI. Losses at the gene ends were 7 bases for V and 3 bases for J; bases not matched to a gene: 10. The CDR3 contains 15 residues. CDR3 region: CASIQDGTSSYEQYF. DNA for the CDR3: TGTGCCAGCATACAGGACGGGACTAGCAGCTACGAGCAGTACTTC.

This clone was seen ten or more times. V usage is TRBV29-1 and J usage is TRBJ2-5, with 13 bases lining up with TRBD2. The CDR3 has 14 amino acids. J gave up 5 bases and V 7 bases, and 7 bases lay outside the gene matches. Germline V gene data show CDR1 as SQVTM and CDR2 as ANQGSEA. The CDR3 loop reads CSGSLAGGPETQYF. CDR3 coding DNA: TGCAGCGGATCACTAGCGGGAGGGCCGGAGACCCAGTACTTC.

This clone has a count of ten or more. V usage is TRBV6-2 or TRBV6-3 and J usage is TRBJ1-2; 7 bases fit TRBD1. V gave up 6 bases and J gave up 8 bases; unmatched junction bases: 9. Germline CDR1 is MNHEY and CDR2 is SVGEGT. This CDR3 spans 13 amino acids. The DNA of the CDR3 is TGTGCCAGCAGCCGGGACAGAGCCCGCGGCTACACCTTC. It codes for CASSRDRARGYTF.

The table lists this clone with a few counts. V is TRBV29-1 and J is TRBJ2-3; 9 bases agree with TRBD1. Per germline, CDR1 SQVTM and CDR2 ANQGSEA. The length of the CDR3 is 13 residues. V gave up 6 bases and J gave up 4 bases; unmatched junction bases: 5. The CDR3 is CSVWRQGADTQYF. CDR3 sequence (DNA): TGCAGCGTCTGGAGACAGGGGGCAGATACGCAGTATTTT.

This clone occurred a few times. CDR3 DNA sequence: TGTGCCAGCAGTGGGGGAGGGAAGGTTTACGAGCAGTACTTC. This codes for CASSGGGKVYEQYF. This sequence joins TRBV6-1 and TRBJ2-7; 7 bases agree with TRBD2. This CDR3 is built from 14 residues. Germline loops: CDR1 MNHNS, CDR2 SASEGT. The J segment lost 4 bases and the V segment lost 4 bases, leaving 7 bases of the junction unmatched.

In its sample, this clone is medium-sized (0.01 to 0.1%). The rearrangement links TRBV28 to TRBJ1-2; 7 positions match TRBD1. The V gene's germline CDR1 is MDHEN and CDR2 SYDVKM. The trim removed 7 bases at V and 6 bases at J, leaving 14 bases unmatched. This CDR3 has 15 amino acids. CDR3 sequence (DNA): TGTGCCAGCACAGGGGGATGGACACCCGAGGATGGCTACACCTTC. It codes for CASTGGWTPEDGYTF.

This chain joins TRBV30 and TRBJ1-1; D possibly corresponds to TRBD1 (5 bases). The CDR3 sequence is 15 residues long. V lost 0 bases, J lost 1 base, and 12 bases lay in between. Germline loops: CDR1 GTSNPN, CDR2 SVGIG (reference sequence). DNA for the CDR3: TGTGCCTGGAGTGTACAGGTGATGAGGAACACTGAAGCTTTCTTT. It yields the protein CAWSVQVMRNTEAFF.

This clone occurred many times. CDR3 protein: CASSSRATDTQYF. CDR3 nucleotide sequence: TGTGCCAGCAGCTCCCGAGCCACAGATACGCAGTATTTT. The gene calls are TRBV7-3 and TRBJ2-3, with D unclear. V was shortened by 4 bases and J by 2 bases, with 7 bases between the two germline ends. Germline V CDR1 and CDR2: SGHTA, FQGTGA. The CDR3 runs 13 residues.

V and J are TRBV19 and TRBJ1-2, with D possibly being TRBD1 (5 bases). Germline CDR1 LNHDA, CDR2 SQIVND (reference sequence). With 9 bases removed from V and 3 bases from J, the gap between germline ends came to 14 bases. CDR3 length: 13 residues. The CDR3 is CASSGLGDYGYTF. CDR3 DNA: TGTGCCAGCTCTGGCCTGGGGGACTATGGCTACACCTTC.

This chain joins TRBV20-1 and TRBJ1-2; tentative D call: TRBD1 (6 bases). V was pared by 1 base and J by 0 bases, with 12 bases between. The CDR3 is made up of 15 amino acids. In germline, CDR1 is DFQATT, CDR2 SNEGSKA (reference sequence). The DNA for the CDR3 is TGCAGTGCTAGAGCCTGGGGGACAACTAACTATGGCTACACCTTC. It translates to CSARAWGTTNYGYTF.